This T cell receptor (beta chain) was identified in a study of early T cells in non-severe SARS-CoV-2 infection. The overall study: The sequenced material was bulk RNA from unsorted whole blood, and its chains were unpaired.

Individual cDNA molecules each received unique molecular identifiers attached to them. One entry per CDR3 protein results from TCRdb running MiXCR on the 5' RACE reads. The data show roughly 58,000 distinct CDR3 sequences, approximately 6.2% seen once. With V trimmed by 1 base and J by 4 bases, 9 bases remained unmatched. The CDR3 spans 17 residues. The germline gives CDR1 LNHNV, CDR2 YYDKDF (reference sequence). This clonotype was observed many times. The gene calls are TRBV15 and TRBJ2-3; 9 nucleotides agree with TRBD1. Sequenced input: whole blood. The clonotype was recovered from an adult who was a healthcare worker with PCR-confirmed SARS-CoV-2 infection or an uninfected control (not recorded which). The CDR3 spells CATSRVPDRDRADTQYF. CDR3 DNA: TGTGCCACCAGCAGAGTGCCGGACAGGGACAGGGCAGATACGCAGTATTTT.